A selection of T cell receptor beta chains follows, all from one sample in a study of blood T cell repertoires in COVID-19. The repertoire was sequenced with immunoSEQ multiplex PCR; TCRdb's copy has only in-frame clones and lacks some. The sample records approximately 70,000 clones, around 90% being singletons. Sequenced material: peripheral blood. All receptors derive from a woman between 55 and 75 years old with active COVID-19. Each CDR3 is given with its conserved first and last residue. Each record gives: clone size, V gene, CDR3 length, J gene, CDR3 protein. Not every row has a clone size; where given, it reads once, few, many or a size class.

few,TRBV28,16,TRBJ2-7,CASSLWTTGQGPEQYF
once,TRBV6-6,15,TRBJ2-7,CASRPRSGVAYEQYF
NA,TRBV11-3,12,TRBJ2-1,CASSSASDEQFF
NA,TRBV2,15,TRBJ2-1,CASSSRTSGTGEQFF
NA,TRBV6-5,13,TRBJ1-2,CASSYYGTSGYTF
NA,TRBV5-1,17,TRBJ2-1,CASSPWGQGGTYNEQFF
NA,TRBV10-1,12,TRBJ2-1,CASSTRPMEQFF
NA,TRBV18,17,TRBJ2-3,CASSPPWGQGRTDTQYF
NA,TRBV19,14,TRBJ2-7,CASSMGEGGYEQYF
NA,TRBV15,17,TRBJ1-2,CATSRDGKTGTGNGYTF
NA,TRBV11-2,10,TRBJ2-3,CASSRDTQYF
few,TRBV5-1,15,TRBJ2-1,CASSLDLGGSNEQFF
NA,TRBV29-1,13,TRBJ2-5,CSVDATVQETQYF
NA,TRBV5-4,16,TRBJ2-7,CASSLGGTGASYEQYF
NA,TRBV6-1,12,TRBJ2-2,CASSDGTGELFF
NA,TRBV5-4,15,TRBJ2-3,CASKSREGPSDTQYF
few,TRBV7-9,12,TRBJ2-2,CASSRRDGELFF
NA,TRBV5-1,14,TRBJ1-5,CASSRGEGNQPQHF
NA,TRBV15,14,TRBJ2-1,CATRGGSSYNEQFF
NA,TRBV7-9,14,TRBJ2-5,CASSFMGRQETQYF
NA,TRBV9,15,TRBJ2-3,CASSVLAVYTDTQYF
once,TRBV18,14,TRBJ2-5,CASSPRIGQETQYF
NA,TRBV5-6,16,TRBJ2-3,CASGVGWRAFTDTQYF
NA,TRBV29-1,17,TRBJ2-7,CSVVTWAGPVHSYEQYF
NA,TRBV5-1,15,TRBJ2-2,CASILWTGTPGELFF
NA,TRBV7-8,16,TRBJ2-1,CASSFSRTSAYNEQFF
NA,TRBV9,15,TRBJ2-5,CASSVSGNAGGTQYF
once,TRBV12-2,16,TRBJ1-2,CASRLERDRFNYGYTF
NA,TRBV3-1/TRBV3-2,17,TRBJ1-1,CASSQIFVGAIGTEAFF
NA,TRBV24-1,16,TRBJ2-2,CATSDVLAGVTGELFF
NA,TRBV5-1,16,TRBJ2-1,CASSGSPGLGFYEQFF
NA,TRBV5-1,15,TRBJ1-1,CASSPLGLQNTEAFF
NA,TRBV24-1,16,TRBJ1-5,CATSEKGPYSNQPQHF
NA,TRBV28,16,TRBJ2-7,CASRQARGTGLYEQYF
NA,TRBV3-1/TRBV3-2,14,TRBJ2-5,CASSQVSGRGTQYF
NA,TRBV19,20,TRBJ2-6,CASSIRQAGTGGTGANVLTF
NA,TRBV18,14,TRBJ2-1,CASSPRLADNEQFF
NA,TRBV5-1,13,TRBJ2-7,CASRKGGAYEQYF
NA,TRBV28,16,TRBJ1-1,CASNPIGDRGNTEAFF
once,TRBV5-6,14,TRBJ2-5,CASSIKGTGETQYF
NA,TRBV7-9,13,TRBJ1-2,CASSFTASYGYTF
NA,TRBV20-1,15,TRBJ2-1,CSASTTSGRAEGGFF
NA,TRBV5-1,15,TRBJ2-7,CASSLETGQGSEQYF
NA,TRBV27,16,TRBJ2-3,CASSPKGGAGTDTQYF
NA,TRBV5-1,16,TRBJ2-1,CASSFNSGRNENEQFF
NA,TRBV7-9,15,TRBJ2-3,CASSKLAGGTDTQYF
NA,TRBV7-7,15,TRBJ2-2,CASSRYRGLTGELFF
few,TRBV10-3,12,TRBJ1-1,CAIGNRNTEAFF
NA,TRBV6-1,15,TRBJ1-6,CASSEAGRVNSPLHF
once,TRBV6-6,13,TRBJ1-2,CASSGQIYYGYTF
few,TRBV4-1,13,TRBJ1-2,CASSQEAGDGYTF
NA,TRBV4-1,16,TRBJ1-6,CASSQEPLGQTSPLHF
NA,TRBV25-1,14,TRBJ2-3,CASSGFRDTDTQYF
NA,TRBV7-9,13,TRBJ2-7,CASSPGQGELEYF
NA,TRBV7-6,18,TRBJ2-7,CASSLGTMSGSLSGEQYF
NA,TRBV5-6,16,TRBJ1-1,CASSWWDRAGNTEAFF
NA,TRBV27,15,TRBJ2-3,CASSLRAGQTDTQYF
NA,TRBV28,14,TRBJ2-4,CASSFPGAKNIQYF
NA,TRBV11-2,14,TRBJ2-3,CASSLAGMADTQYF
NA,TRBV2,14,TRBJ1-6,CASSLDRNNSPLHF